This paragraph reports one T cell receptor beta chain. This entry comes from a study of T cells in Graves' hyperthyroidism and ophthalmopathy. The CDR3 regions of TCR beta were amplified from RNA transcripts. The TCR CDR3 was amplified in a first-round RT-PCR using the HTBI primer set. TCRdb re-called the multiplex PCR reads with MiXCR, one entry per CDR3 protein. The table lists tens of thousands of distinct CDR3 sequences, nearly 45% of them singletons. With 4 bases removed from V and 4 bases from J, the gap between germline ends came to 10 bases. The CDR3 is 13 amino acids. The V gene's germline CDR1 is KGHSH and CDR2 LQKENI.

The chain combines TRBV18 with TRBJ1-1, with D unclear. The clonotype originates from a woman aged 25 to 39 with Graves' hyperthyroidism. The specimen was blood. The CDR3, as DNA: TGTGCCAGCTCACGCCTATCAGGCACTGAAGCTTTCTTT. This sequence encodes CASSRLSGTEAFF.